These T cell receptor beta chains were read from a single sample in a study of T-cell reconstitution after alpha-beta-depleted transplantation in children. A single record per CDR3 protein comes from TCRdb applying MiXCR to the PCR reads. The data contain about 980,000 distinct CDR3 sequences, under 30% of them singletons. Specimen: PBMCs, mostly from graft donor cells, collected 360 days after TCRalphabeta/CD19-depleted stem cell transplant. Source of these receptors: a boy younger than two who had a stem cell transplant for SCID, so the T cells may come from the graft donor. The CDR3 runs from the conserved cysteine through the conserved F or W. A D gene is named only where the DNA matches it firmly. Not all rows give a size; the values are once, few, many and, for expanded clones, a class.

CDR3nt | CDR3aa | abundance | d_gene | j_gene | len | v_gene
TGTGCCAGCAGTTTTACCTTAGTGGGGGCCACAGATACGCAGTATTTT | CASSFTLVGATDTQYF | NA | NA | TRBJ2-3 | 16 | TRBV6-5
TGTGCCAGCAGCTTTGGTCGACCGTCGGAGCAGTACTTC | CASSFGRPSEQYF | NA | NA | TRBJ2-7 | 13 | TRBV5-6
TGTGCCAGCAGCCAAGGGGACGGGGAGACCCAGTACTTC | CASSQGDGETQYF | NA | NA | TRBJ2-5 | 13 | TRBV4-2
TGCGCCAGCGGAGGGGGGATGAACACTGAAGCTTTCTTT | CASGGGMNTEAFF | NA | NA | TRBJ1-1 | 13 | TRBV5-1
TGTGCCAGCTCATTTCGGGGCGCGGGGCTGAGCAATCAGCCCCAGCATTTT | CASSFRGAGLSNQPQHF | NA | NA | TRBJ1-5 | 17 | TRBV18
TGTGCCAGCAGCGTATCGGGACTAGACTCCTACAATGAGCAGTTCTTC | CASSVSGLDSYNEQFF | NA | TRBD2 | TRBJ2-1 | 16 | TRBV9
TGCAGTGCTAGAGATGAGGGGACGTGGAATTCACCCCTCCACTTT | CSARDEGTWNSPLHF | few | NA | TRBJ1-6 | 15 | TRBV20-1
TGTGCCAGCAGCCGCCCAGGCTTCGGCTCCTACGAGCAGTACTTC | CASSRPGFGSYEQYF | NA | NA | TRBJ2-7 | 15 | TRBV7-9
TGTGCCAGCAGTTTTAGGGGGCGGGAGCGGACATTCCCCACAGATACGCAGTATTTT | CASSFRGRERTFPTDTQYF | NA | NA | TRBJ2-3 | 19 | TRBV11-2
TGTGCCAGCAGTTTTGACGAGGGGTCACCCCTCCACTTT | CASSFDEGSPLHF | NA | NA | TRBJ1-6 | 13 | TRBV12-3/TRBV12-4
TGTGCCATCAGTGACGGCACAGATACGCAGTATTTT | CAISDGTDTQYF | few | NA | TRBJ2-3 | 12 | TRBV10-3
TGTGCCAGCAGTACCGCGGGGGGACGAATCACAGATACGCAGTATTTT | CASSTAGGRITDTQYF | NA | TRBD2 | TRBJ2-3 | 16 | TRBV12-3/TRBV12-4
TGTGCCATATACAAGGAGGGGCCGGGTACTGAAGCTTTCTTT | CAIYKEGPGTEAFF | NA | NA | TRBJ1-1 | 14 | TRBV6-5
TGTGCCATCAGTGAGGCCAGGTTGCAAGAGACCCAGTACTTC | CAISEARLQETQYF | NA | NA | TRBJ2-5 | 14 | TRBV10-3
TGTGCCAGCAGCCAAGCGGGGGGATCACACAATGAGCAGTTCTTC | CASSQAGGSHNEQFF | NA | TRBD2 | TRBJ2-1 | 15 | TRBV3-1
TGTGCCAGCAGCGTAGGCCCGGGGGGGACCGGGGAGCTGTTTTTT | CASSVGPGGTGELFF | few | TRBD2 | TRBJ2-2 | 15 | TRBV9
TGTGCCCATCCGGGCGGGACGGGGAATGAGCAGTTCTTC | CAHPGGTGNEQFF | NA | NA | TRBJ2-1 | 13 | TRBV6-6
TGCGCCAGCAGCTCGACAGGAATTACAATGAACACTGAAGCTTTCTTT | CASSSTGITMNTEAFF | many | NA | TRBJ1-1 | 16 | TRBV5-1
TGCGCCAGCAGCTTGGACCCAGGGTCGAACACTGAAGCTTTCTTT | CASSLDPGSNTEAFF | many | NA | TRBJ1-1 | 15 | TRBV5-1
TGTGCCATCAGTGACCCAAGGAATTCACCCCTCCACTTT | CAISDPRNSPLHF | once | NA | TRBJ1-6 | 13 | TRBV10-3
TGCGCCAGCAGCACGGGACAGGGGTCCACTGAAGCTTTCTTT | CASSTGQGSTEAFF | NA | TRBD1 | TRBJ1-1 | 14 | TRBV5-1
TGTGCCAGCAGTCCCGGATGGCAGCCTGAAGCTTTCTTT | CASSPGWQPEAFF | NA | NA | TRBJ1-1 | 13 | TRBV12-3/TRBV12-4
TGTGCCAGCAGTCCTCGCCGACTAGCGGGGGGTCTATTCAAAAACATTCAGTACTTC | CASSPRRLAGGLFKNIQYF | few | TRBD2 | TRBJ2-4 | 19 | TRBV27
TGTGCCAGCAGCTTAGATCTTGGCAAGCTGGGTGGGGAGCAGTACTTC | CASSLDLGKLGGEQYF | few | NA | TRBJ2-7 | 16 | TRBV7-6
TGCGCCAGCAGCTTCTCAGGAGGGGTTGAGAACACTGAAGCTTTCTTT | CASSFSGGVENTEAFF | once | NA | TRBJ1-1 | 16 | TRBV5-1
TGTGCCAGCAGAGGACCGGCGGTGGGAGAGACCCAGTACTTC | CASRGPAVGETQYF | few | NA | TRBJ2-5 | 14 | TRBV6-1
TGCAGTGCCCCGAGGGATCATCTCGGGAGGTACGAGCAGTACTTC | CSAPRDHLGRYEQYF | NA | TRBD2 | TRBJ2-7 | 15 | TRBV20-1